Each of the 21 T cell receptor beta chains below was sequenced from the same sample in a study of blood T cells in healthy people across ages. Alongside a J-beta primer mix, a sample-barcoded 5' primer served in a second PCR lasting roughly 6 to 11 cycles. TCRdb ran MiXCR on the 5' RACE reads and lists one entry per CDR3 protein. The data hold hundreds of thousands of distinct CDR3 sequences, with approximately 60% observed a single time. The sequencing input was blood. These receptors all stem from a man between 40 and 49 years old in good health.

In this sample, this clonotype turned up a few times. The chain joins TRBV18 to TRBJ2-6, with 7 positions matching TRBD1. Germline trimming cut 3 bases from V and 4 bases from J; bases unmatched to any gene: 6. The CDR3 totals 16 residues. Germline CDR1 KGHSH, CDR2 LQKENI. The CDR3 reads CASSPVTGEGANVLTF. The CDR3 coding sequence is TGTGCCAGCTCACCGGTAACAGGGGAAGGGGCCAACGTCCTGACTTTC.

The J gene is TRBJ2-7, the V gene TRBV6-2 or TRBV6-3; D possibly corresponds to TRBD1 (7 bases). The CDR3 has 14 residues. V lost 8 bases and J 0 bases, leaving 14 bases between the germline ends. The germline gives CDR1 MNHEY, CDR2 SVGEGT. CDR3 in amino acids: CASLRRDSSYEQYF. In DNA form, the CDR3 reads TGTGCCAGCCTAAGGAGGGACAGCTCCTACGAGCAGTACTTC.

The gene calls are TRBV10-3 and TRBJ2-5; TRBD1 aligns across 9 bases. The J call may be mistaken, given a closer DNA end match to TRBJ2-7. This CDR3 comprises 15 residues. The germline gives CDR1 ENHRY, CDR2 SYGVKD. DNA for the CDR3: TGTGCCATCAGTGAGTCTGGGACAGGGTCCAACGAGCAGTACTTC. Its translation: CAISESGTGSNEQYF.

In this sample, this clonotype turned up a few times. The V and J genes are TRBV4-1 and TRBJ2-6; 9 bases align to TRBD1. J was trimmed by 2 bases and V by 4 bases; bases with no gene match: 6. The CDR3 sequence is 17 residues long. Germline CDR1 reads MGHRA; CDR2 reads YSYEKL. CDR3 amino acids: CASSPLGQGAGANVLTF. The DNA for the CDR3 is TGCGCCAGCAGCCCGCTGGGACAGGGAGCTGGGGCCAACGTCCTGACTTTC.

The chain employs TRBV15 and TRBJ2-3; TRBD1 matches 10 bases. This CDR3 has 14 residues. The J segment lost 5 bases and the V segment lost 4 bases, leaving 3 bases of the junction unmatched. The germline V gene has CDR1 LNHNV and CDR2 YYDKDF (reference sequence). The CDR3 nucleotides read TGTGCCACCAGCATGACAGGGGGCTTAGATACGCAGTATTTT. Translated: CATSMTGGLDTQYF. The full variable domain, completed using reference TRBV15 and TRBJ2-3, is DAMVIQNPRYQVTQFGKPVTLSCSQTLNHNVMYWYQQKSSQAPKLLFHYYDKDFNNEADTPDNFQSRRPNTSFCFLDIRSPGLGDTAMYLCATSMTGGLDTQYFGPGTRLTVL.

The J gene is TRBJ2-1, the V gene TRBV6-2 or TRBV6-3, with 13 bases that match TRBD2. The V gene's germline CDR1 is MNHEY and CDR2 SVGEGT. CDR3 length: 16 amino acids. Losses at the gene ends were 3 bases for V and 9 bases for J; bases not matched to a gene: 8. Here the CDR3 reads CASSYLGLAGVGEQFF. CDR3 DNA: TGTGCCAGCAGTTATCTTGGACTAGCGGGAGTCGGTGAGCAGTTCTTC.

This clonotype was observed a few times. The chain is built from TRBV7-2 and TRBJ2-5; 8 bases line up with TRBD2. The CDR3 sequence is 14 residues long. The V gene end was trimmed by 2 bases and the J gene end by 5 bases; junction bases not matched to a gene: 4. Germline assignment: CDR1 SGHTA and CDR2 FQGNSA. The CDR3 DNA is TGTGCCAGCAGCTTAATGACTAGCGTGGAGACCCAGTACTTC. Amino acids: CASSLMTSVETQYF.

The gene calls are TRBV7-2 and TRBJ2-5, with D unresolved. Germline V gene lookup returns CDR1 SGHTA and CDR2 FQGNSA. V shed 5 bases and J shed 2 bases, with 15 bases lying between them. CDR3 length: 15 residues. CDR3 coding DNA: TGTGCCAGCAGCCCCACCCTAATAGGGCAAGAGACCCAGTACTTC. It is translated as CASSPTLIGQETQYF.

The chain is built from TRBV7-8 and TRBJ2-3, with TRBD2 matching over 10 bases. V lost 1 base, J lost 0 bases, and 10 bases stayed unmatched. This CDR3 region has 19 residues. From germline, CDR1 is SGHVS and CDR2 FQNEAQ. DNA for the CDR3: TGTGCCAGCAGCTTAGTTGGCCTAGCGGGGGTTGTTAGCACAGATACGCAGTATTTT. Translating gives CASSLVGLAGVVSTDTQYF. Using reference TRBV7-8 and TRBJ2-3 for the parts outside the CDR3, the full variable domain is GAGVSQSPRYKVAKRGQDVALRCDPISGHVSLFWYQQALGQGPEFLTYFQNEAQLDKSGLPSDRFFAERPEGSVSTLKIQRTQQEDSAVYLCASSLVGLAGVVSTDTQYFGPGTRLTVL.

This clonotype appeared many times. This chain uses TRBV12-3 or TRBV12-4 with TRBJ2-3; possibly TRBD1 or TRBD2 for D (5 bases each). V was shortened by 5 bases and J by 2 bases, with 17 bases between the two germline ends. The CDR3 extends over 16 amino acids. The CDR3 protein is CASSRGLGRNTDTQYF. The CDR3 region has the DNA TGTGCCAGCAGTCGAGGTCTGGGACGGAACACAGATACGCAGTATTTT.

The chain carries TRBV4-3 and TRBJ1-1; no reliable D call. The CDR3 consists of 14 residues. Germline V CDR1 and CDR2: LGHNA, YSLEER. V lost 1 base and J lost 9, with 15 bases in between. In nucleotides, the CDR3 is TGCGCCAGCAGCCAAGGAATGGGAGTCCGTCAAGCTTTCTTT. This encodes CASSQGMGVRQAFF.

The chain uses TRBV3-1 and TRBJ2-5; no firm D call. V dropped 3 bases and J dropped 7 bases, with 9 bases sitting between them. The CDR3 extends over 12 amino acids. CDR1 LGHDT and CDR2 YNNKEL come from the germline V gene (reference sequence). CDR3 DNA sequence: TGTGCCAGCAGCCAGTTATTGGGGACCCAGTACTTC. It is translated as CASSQLLGTQYF.

This clonotype was counted between two and nine times. The chain combines TRBV13 with TRBJ2-4; D remains ambiguous. Germline CDR1 is PRHDT and CDR2 is FYEKMQ (reference sequence). V shed 8 bases and J shed 5 bases, with 13 bases lying between them. The CDR3 runs 13 residues. The CDR3 spells CASLVRLENIQYF. The CDR3 DNA reads TGTGCCAGCCTCGTGAGATTGGAAAACATTCAGTACTTC. The variable domain in full, with the rest retrieved from reference TRBV13 and TRBJ2-4, is AAGVIQSPRHLIKEKRETATLKCYPIPRHDTVYWYQQGPGQDPQFLISFYEKMQSDKGSIPDRFSAQQFSDYHSELNMSSLELGDSALYFCASLVRLENIQYFGAGTRLSVL.

The gene calls are TRBV6-5 and TRBJ2-3, with D unresolved. Germline-derived CDR1 and CDR2 are MNHEY and SVGAGI. V was clipped by 0 bases and J by 10 bases, with 14 bases between them. The length of the CDR3 is 14 residues. The CDR3 DNA follows: TGTGCCAGCAGTTACTCGATTTCATCGGTCGCGCAGTATTTT. Translation: CASSYSISSVAQYF.

The rearrangement joins TRBV7-2 to TRBJ1-2; TRBD1 matches 9 bases. The germline V gene encodes CDR1 SGHTA and CDR2 FQGNSA. The CDR3 spans 16 residues. With 4 bases clipped from V and 8 bases from J, the junction kept 14 bases outside the gene matches. CDR3: CASSSDPGQGWRGYTF. The CDR3 nucleotides are TGTGCCAGCAGCTCTGATCCGGGACAGGGCTGGCGAGGCTACACCTTC.

The rearrangement uses TRBV3-1 and TRBJ1-6; D gene uncertain. V lost 6 bases, J lost 0 bases, and 9 bases lay in between. This CDR3 contains 15 residues. Germline CDR1 is LGHDT and CDR2 is YNNKEL (reference sequence). This CDR3 reads CASREESSYNSPLHF. The DNA of the CDR3 is TGTGCCAGCAGGGAAGAAAGCTCCTATAATTCACCCCTCCACTTT. Full variable domain (missing parts from reference TRBV3-1 and TRBJ1-6): DTAVSQTPKYLVTQMGNDKSIKCEQNLGHDTMYWYKQDSKKFLKIMFSYNNKELIINETVPNRFSPKSPDKAHLNLHINSLELGDSAVYFCASREESSYNSPLHFGNGTRLTVT.

The V and J genes are TRBV2 and TRBJ1-2; no definite D call. Trimming cost V 5 bases and J 4 bases, with 20 bases left between them. CDR1 is SNHLY and CDR2 is FYNNEI in the germline V gene. CDR3 length: 16 residues. CDR3 residues: CASSPSQVAYPYGYTF. The CDR3 bases are TGTGCCAGCAGTCCGTCTCAGGTGGCCTACCCCTATGGCTACACCTTC.

The table lists this clonotype with a few counts. The V gene is TRBV27, the J gene TRBJ1-6; tentative D call: TRBD1 (6 bases). V was cut by 5 bases and J by 9 bases, with 17 bases left in between. In germline, CDR1 is MNHEY, CDR2 SMNVEV (reference sequence). The CDR3 totals 15 residues. The CDR3 nucleotides are TGTGCCAGCAGTCCACAACGGTCCAGGGGTTCACCCCTCCACTTT. Translating gives CASSPQRSRGSPLHF.

This chain connects TRBV6-6 to TRBJ2-1; 9 bases are shared with TRBD2. This CDR3 is 14 amino acids long. Trimming took 7 bases from V and 5 from J; bases not matched to a gene: 6. CDR1 is MNHNY, CDR2 SVGAGI, per germline (reference sequence). CDR3 sequence: CASKFGGGDNEQFF. For the CDR3, the DNA is TGTGCCAGCAAGTTTGGCGGGGGGGACAATGAGCAGTTCTTC.

The chain couples TRBV7-3 to TRBJ2-1; 8 bases agree with TRBD1. Germline CDR1 is SGHTA and CDR2 is FQGTGA. Trimming cost V 4 bases and J 8 bases; bases outside gene matches: 4. The CDR3 length is 13 residues. The CDR3 is CASSSDRGDEQFF. The CDR3 nucleotides are TGTGCCAGCAGCTCCGACAGGGGCGATGAGCAGTTCTTC.

This clonotype was seen once. The rearrangement links TRBV20-1 to TRBJ2-7; D not resolved. In germline, CDR1 is DFQATT, CDR2 SNEGSKA (reference sequence). V lost 3 bases, J lost 3 bases, and 9 bases lay in between. This CDR3 has 12 amino acids. CDR3 nucleotide sequence: TGCAGTGCTAGTACAAGGAACTACGAGCAGTACTTC. Its translation is CSASTRNYEQYF.